The text below deals with one T cell receptor (beta chain). Other nucleotide sequences in the sample specify the same CDR3. Isolated RNA was reverse transcribed into cDNA used as the sequencing template. TCRdb's copy holds only in-frame clones and misses some; the assay was immunoSEQ multiplex PCR. The sample has hundreds of thousands of clones, around two thirds seen once; the top ten hold roughly 1.2%. This sample is part of a study of CD8+ T cells in alopecia areata. Lesional scalp tissue (obtained by punch biopsy) and peripheral blood were collected from alopecia areata patients. The clonotype was recovered from a human donor with alopecia areata. This specimen consisted of CD4+ T cells sorted from blood, obtained at week 0.

The CDR3 region has the DNA TGCGCCAGCAGCTTCGACGACTCCTACGAGCAGTACTTC. Protein sequence: CASSFDDSYEQYF. The rearrangement uses TRBV5-1 and TRBJ2-7; D ambiguous. V was cut by 2 bases and J by 0 bases, with 6 bases left in between. In germline, CDR1 is SGHRS, CDR2 YFSETQ. The CDR3 spans 13 residues.